The clone carrying this T cell receptor beta chain was seen more than once but under ten times. Its antigen is unidentified. This sample stems from a study of cytomegalovirus exposure and HLA in healthy donors. This PCR relied on a set of 60 Vbeta primers and 13 Jbeta primers. Produced via immunoSEQ multiplex PCR; TCRdb's table is partial and in-frame only. The data contain tens of thousands of clones, 60% to 85% of them singletons. Points from the study as a whole: CMV antigen specificity was confirmed in vitro for three CMV-associated chains. The authors reported that TCR beta sequences could predict HLA-A and HLA-B alleles. These predictions were accurate for most subjects in the first cohort.

Nominally healthy donors provided the samples, though records likely missed some immune exposures. This CDR3 comprises 13 residues. CDR1 and CDR2 (germline): SGHNT, YYREEE (reference sequence). V lost 0 bases, J lost 5 bases, and 6 bases lay in between. The sequencing sample was made of PBMCs. This clonotype was sampled from a middle-aged man in good health and CMV-seronegative. This chain uses TRBV5-4 with TRBJ1-5; no reliable D call. CDR3 DNA: TGTGCCAGCAGCTTGGACAGCCATCAGCCCCAGCATTTT. This translates into CASSLDSHQPQHF.